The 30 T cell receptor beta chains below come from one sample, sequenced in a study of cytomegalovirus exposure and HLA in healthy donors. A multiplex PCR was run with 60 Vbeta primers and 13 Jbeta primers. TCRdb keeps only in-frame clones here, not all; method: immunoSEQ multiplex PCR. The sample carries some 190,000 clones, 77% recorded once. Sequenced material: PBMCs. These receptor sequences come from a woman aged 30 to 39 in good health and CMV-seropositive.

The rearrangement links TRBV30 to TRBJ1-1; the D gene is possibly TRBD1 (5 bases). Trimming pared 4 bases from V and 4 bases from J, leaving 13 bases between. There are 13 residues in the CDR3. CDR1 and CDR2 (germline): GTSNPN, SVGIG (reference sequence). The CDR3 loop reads CAWIYRTGTEAFF. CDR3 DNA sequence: TGTGCCTGGATTTACAGGACGGGCACTGAAGCTTTCTTT.

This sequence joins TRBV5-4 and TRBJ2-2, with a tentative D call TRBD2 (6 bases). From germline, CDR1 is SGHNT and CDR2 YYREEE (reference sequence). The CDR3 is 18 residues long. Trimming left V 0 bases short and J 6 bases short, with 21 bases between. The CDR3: CASSLDLPGRTIAGELFF. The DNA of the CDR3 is TGTGCCAGCAGCTTGGATCTACCAGGCAGGACTATCGCCGGGGAGCTGTTTTTT.

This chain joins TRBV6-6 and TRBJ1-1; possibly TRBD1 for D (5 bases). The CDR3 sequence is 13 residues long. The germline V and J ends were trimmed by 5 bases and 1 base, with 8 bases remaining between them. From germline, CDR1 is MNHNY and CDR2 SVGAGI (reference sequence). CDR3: CASSRDRNTEAFF. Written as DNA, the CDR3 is TGTGCCAGCAGTAGAGACAGGAACACTGAAGCTTTCTTT.

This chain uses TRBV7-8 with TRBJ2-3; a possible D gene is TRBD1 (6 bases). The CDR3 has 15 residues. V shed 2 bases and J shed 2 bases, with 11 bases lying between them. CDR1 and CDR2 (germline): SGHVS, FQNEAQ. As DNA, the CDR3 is TGTGCCAGCAGCTTAAGGACAGCCTACACAGATACGCAGTATTTT. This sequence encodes CASSLRTAYTDTQYF.

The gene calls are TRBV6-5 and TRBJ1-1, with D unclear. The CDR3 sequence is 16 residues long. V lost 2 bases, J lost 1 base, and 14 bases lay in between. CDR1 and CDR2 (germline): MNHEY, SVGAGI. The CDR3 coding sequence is TGTGCCAGCAGTTACCTTCTAAGCCGTCGGAACACTGAAGCTTTCTTT. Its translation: CASSYLLSRRNTEAFF.

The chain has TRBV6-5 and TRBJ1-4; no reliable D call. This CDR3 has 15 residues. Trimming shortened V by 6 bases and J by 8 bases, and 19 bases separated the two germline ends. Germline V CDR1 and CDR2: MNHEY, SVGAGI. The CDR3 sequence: CASSRGGDTSEKLFF. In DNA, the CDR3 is TGTGCCAGCAGCCGTGGAGGAGATACGTCCGAAAAACTGTTTTTT.

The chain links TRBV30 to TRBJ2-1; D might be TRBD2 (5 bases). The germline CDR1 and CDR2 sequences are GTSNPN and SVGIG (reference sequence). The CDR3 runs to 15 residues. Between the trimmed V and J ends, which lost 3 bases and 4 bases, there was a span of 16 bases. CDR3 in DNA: TGTGCCTGGAGAGTTACCGGGATCCCGTACAATGAGCAGTTCTTC. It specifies CAWRVTGIPYNEQFF. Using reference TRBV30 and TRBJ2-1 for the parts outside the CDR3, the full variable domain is SQTIHQWPATLVQPVGSPLSLECTVEGTSNPNLYWYRQAAGRGLQLLFYSVGIGQISSEVPQNLSASRPQDRQFILSSKKLLLSDSGFYLCAWRVTGIPYNEQFFGPGTRLTVL.

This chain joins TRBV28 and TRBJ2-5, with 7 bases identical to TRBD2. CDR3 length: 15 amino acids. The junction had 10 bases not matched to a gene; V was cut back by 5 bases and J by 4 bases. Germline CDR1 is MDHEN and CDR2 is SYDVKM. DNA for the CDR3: TGTGCCAGCAGTACAGTGGCGGGAGAAGGAGAGACCCAGTACTTC. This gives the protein CASSTVAGEGETQYF.

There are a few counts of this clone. The CDR3 coding sequence is TGTGCCAGCAGTTCTCAGGGTGCCGGGGAGCTGTTTTTT. Its protein product is CASSSQGAGELFF. This rearrangement joins TRBV6-6 to TRBJ2-2; TRBD1 might be the D (5 bases). Germline V gene data show CDR1 as MNHNY and CDR2 as SVGAGI (reference sequence). The V end lost 4 bases, the J end lost 6 bases, and 9 bases lay between the germline ends. The CDR3 runs 13 residues.

DNA of the CDR3: TGTGCCAGCAGCTTCGACAGTTCAATGAACACTGAAGCTTTCTTT. Translated: CASSFDSSMNTEAFF. The V and J genes are TRBV11-3 and TRBJ1-1, with TRBD1 as a possible D gene (5 bases). Trimming left V 3 bases short and J 0 bases short, with 11 bases between. Germline V gene data show CDR1 as SGHNT and CDR2 as YENEEA. The CDR3 extends over 15 amino acids.

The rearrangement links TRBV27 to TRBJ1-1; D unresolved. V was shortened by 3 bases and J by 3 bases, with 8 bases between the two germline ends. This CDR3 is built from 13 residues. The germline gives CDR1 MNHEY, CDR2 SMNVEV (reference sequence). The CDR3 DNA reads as TGTGCCAGCAGTTTCCGGGAAGACACTGAAGCTTTCTTT. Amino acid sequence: CASSFREDTEAFF.

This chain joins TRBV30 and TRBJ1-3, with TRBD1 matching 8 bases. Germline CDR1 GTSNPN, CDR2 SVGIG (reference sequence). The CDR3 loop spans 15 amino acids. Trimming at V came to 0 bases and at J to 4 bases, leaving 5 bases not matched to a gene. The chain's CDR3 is CAWSVQGAAGNTIYF. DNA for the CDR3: TGTGCCTGGAGTGTTCAGGGGGCGGCGGGAAACACCATATATTTT.

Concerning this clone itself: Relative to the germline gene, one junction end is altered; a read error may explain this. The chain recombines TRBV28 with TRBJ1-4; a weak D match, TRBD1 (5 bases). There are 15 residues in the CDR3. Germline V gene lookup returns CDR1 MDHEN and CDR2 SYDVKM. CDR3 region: CASSSPGGYYEKLFF. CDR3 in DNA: TGTGCCAGCAGTTCCCCCGGGGGGTACTATGAGAAACTGTTTTTT. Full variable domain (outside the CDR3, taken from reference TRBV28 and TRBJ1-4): DVKVTQSSRYLVKRTGEKVFLECVQDMDHENMFWYRQDPGLGLRLIYFSYDVKMKEKGDIPEGYSVSREKKERFSLILESASTNQTSMYLCASSSPGGYYEKLFFGSGTQLSVL.

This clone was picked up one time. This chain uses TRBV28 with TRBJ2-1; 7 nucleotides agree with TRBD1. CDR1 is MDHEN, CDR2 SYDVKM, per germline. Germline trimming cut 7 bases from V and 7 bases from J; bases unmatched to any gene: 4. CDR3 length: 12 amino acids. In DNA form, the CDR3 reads TGTGCCAGCACCGACAGGGTTAATGAGCAGTTCTTC. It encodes CASTDRVNEQFF. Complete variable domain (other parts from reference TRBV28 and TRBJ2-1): DVKVTQSSRYLVKRTGEKVFLECVQDMDHENMFWYRQDPGLGLRLIYFSYDVKMKEKGDIPEGYSVSREKKERFSLILESASTNQTSMYLCASTDRVNEQFFGPGTRLTVL.

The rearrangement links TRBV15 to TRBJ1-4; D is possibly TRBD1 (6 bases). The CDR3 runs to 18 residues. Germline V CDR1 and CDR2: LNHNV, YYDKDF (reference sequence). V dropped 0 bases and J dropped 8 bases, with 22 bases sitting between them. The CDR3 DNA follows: TGTGCCACCAGCAGAGATCTGGCAGGGGCTGGAGTTTTGGAAAAACTGTTTTTT. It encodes CATSRDLAGAGVLEKLFF.

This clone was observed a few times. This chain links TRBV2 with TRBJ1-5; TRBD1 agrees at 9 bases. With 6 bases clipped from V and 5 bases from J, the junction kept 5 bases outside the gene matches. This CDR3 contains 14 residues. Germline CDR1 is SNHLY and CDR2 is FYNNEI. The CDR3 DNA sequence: TGTGCCAGCAGCCCGGGACAGGGTGATCAGCCCCAGCATTTT. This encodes CASSPGQGDQPQHF.

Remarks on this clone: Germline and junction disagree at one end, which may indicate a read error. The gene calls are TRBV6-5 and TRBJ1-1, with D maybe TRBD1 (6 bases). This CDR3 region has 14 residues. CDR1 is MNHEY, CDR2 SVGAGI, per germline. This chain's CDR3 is CASSPYGQNPEAFF. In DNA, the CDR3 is TGTGCCAGCAGCCCCTACGGACAGAACCCTGAAGCTTTCTTT.

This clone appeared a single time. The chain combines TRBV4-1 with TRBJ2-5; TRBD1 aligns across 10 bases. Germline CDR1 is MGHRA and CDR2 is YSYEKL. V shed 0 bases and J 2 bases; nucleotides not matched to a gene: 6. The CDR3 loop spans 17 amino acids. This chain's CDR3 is CASSQDPRTGGQETQYF. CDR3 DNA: TGCGCCAGCAGCCAAGATCCTAGGACAGGGGGGCAAGAGACCCAGTACTTC.

CDR3 protein: CAISGGQDIQPQHF. CDR3 nucleotides: TGTGCCATCAGTGGAGGACAGGACATTCAGCCCCAGCATTTT. The chain joins TRBV10-3 to TRBJ1-5; 7 positions agree with TRBD1. V trimming: 4 bases; J trimming: 6 bases; junction bases outside the gene matches: 6. This CDR3 has 14 residues. Germline CDR1 reads ENHRY; CDR2 reads SYGVKD.

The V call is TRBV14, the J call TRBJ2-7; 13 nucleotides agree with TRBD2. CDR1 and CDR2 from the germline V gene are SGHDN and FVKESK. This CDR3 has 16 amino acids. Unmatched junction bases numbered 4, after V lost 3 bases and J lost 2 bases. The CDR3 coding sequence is TGTGCCAGCAGCCACGGACTAGCGGGAGAGGCCTACGAGCAGTACTTC. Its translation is CASSHGLAGEAYEQYF.

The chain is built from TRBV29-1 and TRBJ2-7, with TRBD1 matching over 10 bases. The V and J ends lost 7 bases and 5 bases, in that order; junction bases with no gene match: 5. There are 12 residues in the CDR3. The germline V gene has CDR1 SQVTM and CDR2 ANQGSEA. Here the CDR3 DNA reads TGCAGCGCAAGCGGACAGGGGGACGAGCAGTACTTC. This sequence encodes CSASGQGDEQYF.

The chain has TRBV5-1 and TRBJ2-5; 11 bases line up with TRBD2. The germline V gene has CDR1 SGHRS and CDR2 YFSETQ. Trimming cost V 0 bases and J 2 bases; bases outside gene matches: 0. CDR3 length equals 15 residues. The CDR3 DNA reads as TGCGCCAGCAGCTTGGGGACTAGCGGGCAAGAGACCCAGTACTTC. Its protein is CASSLGTSGQETQYF.

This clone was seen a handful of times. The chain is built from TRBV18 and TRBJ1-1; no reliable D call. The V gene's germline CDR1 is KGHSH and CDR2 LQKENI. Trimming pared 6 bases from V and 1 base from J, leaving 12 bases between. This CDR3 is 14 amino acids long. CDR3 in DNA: TGTGCCAGCTCCCGTGTTCCTCCGAACACTGAAGCTTTCTTT. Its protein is CASSRVPPNTEAFF.

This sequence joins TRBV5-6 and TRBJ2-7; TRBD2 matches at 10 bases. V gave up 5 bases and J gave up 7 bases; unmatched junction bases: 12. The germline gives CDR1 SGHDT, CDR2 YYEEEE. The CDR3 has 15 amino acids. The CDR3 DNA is TGTGCCAGCAGACAAAGACTAGCGGGCTCGGGGGAGCAGTACTTC. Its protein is CASRQRLAGSGEQYF.

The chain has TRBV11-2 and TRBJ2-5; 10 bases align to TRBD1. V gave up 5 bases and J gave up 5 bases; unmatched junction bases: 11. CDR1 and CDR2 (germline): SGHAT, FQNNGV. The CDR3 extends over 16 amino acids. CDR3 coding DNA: TGTGCCAGCAGCACATCACCGACAGGGGGCGGGGAGACCCAGTACTTC. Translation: CASSTSPTGGGETQYF.

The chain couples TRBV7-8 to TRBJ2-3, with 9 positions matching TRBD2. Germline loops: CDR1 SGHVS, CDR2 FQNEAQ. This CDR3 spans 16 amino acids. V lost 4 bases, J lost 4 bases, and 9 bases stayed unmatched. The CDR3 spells CASSYLAGSLADTQYF. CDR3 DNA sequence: TGTGCCAGCAGCTACCTAGCGGGATCGTTGGCAGATACGCAGTATTTT.

Here the CDR3 reads CASSFTRGEAFF. The DNA of the CDR3 is TGTGCCAGCAGCTTTACTAGAGGTGAAGCTTTCTTT. This sequence joins TRBV7-9 and TRBJ1-1; D gene ambiguous. The length of the CDR3 is 12 residues. Germline V CDR1 and CDR2: SEHNR, FQNEAQ (reference sequence). Trimming took off 3 bases at V and 7 bases at J, with 9 bases between the two ends. The whole variable domain, filled in from reference TRBV7-9 and TRBJ1-1, reads DTGVSQNPRHKITKRGQNVTFRCDPISEHNRLYWYRQTLGQGPEFLTYFQNEAQLEKSRLLSDRFSAERPKGSFSTLEIQRTEQGDSAMYLCASSFTRGEAFFGQGTRLTVV.

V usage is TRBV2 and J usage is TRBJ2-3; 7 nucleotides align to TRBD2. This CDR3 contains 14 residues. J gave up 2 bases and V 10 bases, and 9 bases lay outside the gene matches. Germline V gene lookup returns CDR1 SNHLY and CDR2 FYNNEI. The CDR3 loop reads CATRAGTNTDTQYF. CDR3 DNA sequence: TGTGCCACCCGTGCAGGGACTAACACAGATACGCAGTATTTT.

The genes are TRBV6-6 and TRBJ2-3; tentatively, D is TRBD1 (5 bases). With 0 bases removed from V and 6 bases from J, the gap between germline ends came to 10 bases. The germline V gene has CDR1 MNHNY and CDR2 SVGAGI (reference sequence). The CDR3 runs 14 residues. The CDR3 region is CASSYSSGPDTQYF. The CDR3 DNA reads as TGTGCCAGCAGTTACTCATCAGGGCCCGATACGCAGTATTTT.

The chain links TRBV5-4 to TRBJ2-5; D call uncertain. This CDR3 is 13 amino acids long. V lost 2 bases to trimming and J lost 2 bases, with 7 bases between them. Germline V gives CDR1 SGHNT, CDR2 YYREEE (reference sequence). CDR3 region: CASSFDFQETQYF. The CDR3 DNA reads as TGTGCCAGCAGCTTCGACTTTCAAGAGACCCAGTACTTC.